A selection of T cell receptor beta chains follows, all from one sample in a study of blood T cell repertoires in COVID-19. Clones were read by immunoSEQ multiplex PCR, and TCRdb kept only the in-frame ones, dropping some. The sample consists of more than 300,000 clones, more than 90% of them appearing once. The sample consisted of PBMCs or T cells enriched from blood (not recorded which). The receptors shown here come from a woman aged 30 to 39 who had recovered from COVID-19. CDR3s include the opening cysteine and the closing phenylalanine or tryptophan. D genes are given only for firm matches.

j_gene | d_gene | v_gene | CDR3nt | CDR3aa
TRBJ1-1 | - | TRBV7-2 | TGTGCCAGCAGCTTAGGCGGACAGCCTCGGGCTTTCTTT | CASSLGGQPRAFF
TRBJ2-3 | - | TRBV27 | TGTGCCAGCAGTTTGTGGGGGGGCACAGATACGCAGTATTTT | CASSLWGGTDTQYF
TRBJ1-6 | - | TRBV2 | TGTGCCAGCAGCGAGGCGGGCCCCCGGGCCCTCCACTTT | CASSEAGPRALHF
TRBJ1-2 | TRBD1 | TRBV11-2 | TGTGCCAGCAGCTTAATGACAGGGTATGGCTACACCTTC | CASSLMTGYGYTF
TRBJ2-1 | TRBD2 | TRBV6-2/TRBV6-3 | TGTGCCAGCAGTCGGGGACTAGCGGGGGTACGAGATGAGCAGTTCTTC | CASSRGLAGVRDEQFF
TRBJ1-6 | TRBD1 | TRBV28 | TGTGCCAGCAGGTCCGGGACAGTTAATTCACCCCTCCACTTT | CASRSGTVNSPLHF
TRBJ1-2 | - | TRBV2 | TGTGCCAGCAGTGAAGACGGCTATGGCTACACCTTC | CASSEDGYGYTF
TRBJ2-1 | TRBD2 | TRBV7-3 | TGTGCCAGCAGTAAAAGCGGGGGGAGCTCCTACAATGAGCAGTTCTTC | CASSKSGGSSYNEQFF
TRBJ2-3 | - | TRBV7-8 | TGTGCCAGCAGCTTAGATCGGGAGCGTACGCAGTATTTT | CASSLDRERTQYF
TRBJ2-7 | - | TRBV28 | TGTGCCAGCAGCCTGACAGGGAGGTCTTACGAGCAGTACTTC | CASSLTGRSYEQYF
TRBJ1-5 | - | TRBV15 | TGTGCCACCAGCAGAGACCTCTATAGCAATCAGCCCCAGCATTTT | CATSRDLYSNQPQHF